Listed here are 17 T cell receptor beta chains from one sample, sequenced in a study of T cell responses to AZD1222 COVID-19 vaccine. Assay used: immunoSEQ multiplex PCR; TCRdb lists only in-frame clones, some missing. The table has 150,000 to 200,000 clones, about 86% seen once. Specimen: peripheral blood, collected on day 0 of AZD1222 vaccination. The receptors stem from an adult in good health.

For the CDR3, the DNA is TGTGCCAGCAGCCCCGAAGGGCTAGTCGGGATCAATGAGCAGTTCTTC. This codes for CASSPEGLVGINEQFF. The chain employs TRBV9 and TRBJ2-1; D possibly corresponds to TRBD2 (5 bases). Looked up from germline, CDR1 is SGDLS and CDR2 is YYNGEE. CDR3 length: 16 amino acids. The germline V and J ends were trimmed by 4 bases and 6 bases, with 20 bases remaining between them.

The chain combines TRBV3-1 (or the pseudogene TRBV3-2) with TRBJ2-5; D is unresolved. Trimming removed 0 bases from V and 4 bases from J, with 3 bases in between. Germline CDR1 and CDR2: LGHDT and YNNKEL (reference sequence). CDR3 size: 12 residues. CDR3 amino acids: CASSQELETQYF. CDR3 coding DNA: TGTGCCAGCAGCCAAGAATTAGAGACCCAGTACTTC.

The chain links TRBV4-1 to TRBJ1-2; D is ambiguous. Trimming removed 0 bases at V and 6 bases at J, with 17 bases between. The CDR3 spans 16 residues. Germline V gene lookup returns CDR1 MGHRA and CDR2 YSYEKL. Here the CDR3 DNA reads TGCGCCAGCAGCCAAGACACTTACGGACGGCTTAATGGCTACACCTTC. Amino acid sequence: CASSQDTYGRLNGYTF.

This clone has just one count. The genes are TRBV4-2 and TRBJ1-5, with a possible D match to TRBD1 (5 bases). The CDR3 length is 15 residues. The germline V gene has CDR1 LGHNA and CDR2 YNFKEQ. V shed 1 base and J shed 5 bases, with 12 bases lying between them. The CDR3 sequence: CASSQGAAGHQPQHF. Here the CDR3 DNA reads TGTGCCAGCAGCCAAGGGGCCGCAGGGCATCAGCCCCAGCATTTT.

This clone was picked up one time. This rearrangement joins TRBV10-3 to TRBJ1-2, with 8 bases identical to TRBD1. CDR1 ENHRY and CDR2 SYGVKD come from the germline V gene. J lost 6 bases, V lost 0 bases, and 0 bases had no gene match. The CDR3 loop spans 13 amino acids. The CDR3 DNA reads as TGTGCCATCAGTGAGTCGGACAGGGATGGCTACACCTTC. It yields the protein CAISESDRDGYTF.

This chain joins TRBV5-1 and TRBJ2-3; 7 bases line up with TRBD2. CDR1 SGHRS and CDR2 YFSETQ come from the germline V gene. The CDR3 covers 17 residues. V was pared by 4 bases and J by 2 bases, with 13 bases of the junction left unmatched. The CDR3 sequence is CASSVEYGRKVTDTQYF. DNA of the CDR3: TGCGCCAGCAGCGTTGAGTACGGGAGGAAGGTCACAGATACGCAGTATTTT.

The genes are TRBV2 and TRBJ1-4, with D possibly TRBD1 on 6 matching bases. In germline, CDR1 is SNHLY, CDR2 FYNNEI. Trimming took off 4 bases at V and 7 bases at J, with 7 bases between the two ends. This CDR3 has 12 residues. CDR3 loop: CASSARGEKLFF. CDR3 DNA: TGTGCCAGCAGTGCCAGGGGTGAAAAACTGTTTTTT.

The V and J genes are TRBV27 and TRBJ2-7; TRBD2 is a possible D gene (5 bases). The V end lost 6 bases, the J end lost 5 bases, and 11 bases lay between the germline ends. Germline V gene sequence: CDR1 MNHEY, CDR2 SMNVEV (reference sequence). The CDR3 runs to 12 residues. The CDR3 DNA follows: TGTGCCAGCAGCACCATGAGGGACGAGCAGTACTTC. Translating gives CASSTMRDEQYF.

The DNA for the CDR3 is TGTGCCAGCAGTGTGAAGGGAGGCTCTGAAGCTTTCTTT. Translating gives CASSVKGGSEAFF. The chain is built from TRBV6-4 and TRBJ1-1; no definite D call. Germline lookup yields CDR1 MRHNA and CDR2 SNTAGT. Deletions cut 4 bases from V and 6 bases from J, with 12 bases between. CDR3 length: 13 amino acids.

The chain joins TRBV10-1 to TRBJ2-3; D is ambiguous. Germline V gives CDR1 WNHNN, CDR2 SYGVQD (reference sequence). V lost 3 bases to trimming and J lost 6 bases, with 4 bases between them. The CDR3 spans 11 residues. The CDR3 DNA sequence: TGCGCCAGCAGTGATGAGGATACGCAGTATTTT. It specifies CASSDEDTQYF.

The rearrangement uses TRBV12-3 or TRBV12-4 and TRBJ2-1; the D is unclear. Trimming left V 5 bases short and J 9 bases short, with 8 bases between. The CDR3 has 11 residues. The CDR3 DNA is TGTGCCAGCAGTAAGAATGGTGAGCAGTTCTTC. Its protein is CASSKNGEQFF.

The V call is TRBV6-5, the J call TRBJ2-1, with 10 positions matching TRBD2. The germline V gene has CDR1 MNHEY and CDR2 SVGAGI. The CDR3 has 15 residues. With 6 bases clipped from V and 0 bases from J, the junction kept 2 bases outside the gene matches. As DNA, the CDR3 is TGTGCCAGCAGGGGACTAGCGACCTCCTACAATGAGCAGTTCTTC. This sequence encodes CASRGLATSYNEQFF.

The rearrangement links TRBV28 to TRBJ1-1; 9 bases are shared with TRBD1. CDR1 and CDR2 (germline): MDHEN, SYDVKM. J lost 5 bases, V lost 2 bases, and 15 bases had no gene match. This CDR3 comprises 18 residues. The CDR3 reads CASSLAGTGSQGGTEAFF. The CDR3 DNA reads as TGTGCCAGCAGTTTAGCCGGGACAGGGAGTCAGGGGGGAACTGAAGCTTTCTTT. The whole variable domain, filled in from reference TRBV28 and TRBJ1-1, reads DVKVTQSSRYLVKRTGEKVFLECVQDMDHENMFWYRQDPGLGLRLIYFSYDVKMKEKGDIPEGYSVSREKKERFSLILESASTNQTSMYLCASSLAGTGSQGGTEAFFGQGTRLTVV.

CDR3 nucleotides: TGTGCCATCAGCACTAATACTATACCGACTAGCGGGGGAGCCTACGAGCAGTACTTC. The encoded protein is CAISTNTIPTSGGAYEQYF. The chain carries TRBV10-3 and TRBJ2-7; 12 bases are a match to TRBD2. The V and J ends lost 6 bases and 2 bases, in that order; junction bases with no gene match: 17. Germline assignment: CDR1 ENHRY and CDR2 SYGVKD. CDR3 size: 19 residues.

This clone was found a few times. This sequence joins TRBV18 and TRBJ1-2; 10 bases line up with TRBD1. Germline V gene lookup returns CDR1 KGHSH and CDR2 LQKENI. The V segment lost 5 bases and the J segment 8 bases; nucleotides outside the gene matches: 8. This CDR3 is 14 amino acids long. The chain's CDR3 is CASSRDRTGGGYTF. The CDR3 bases are TGTGCCAGCTCAAGGGACCGGACAGGGGGAGGCTACACCTTC.

The chain uses TRBV2 and TRBJ1-4, with D hard to call. This CDR3 spans 13 amino acids. Germline values: CDR1 SNHLY, CDR2 FYNNEI. V was pared by 6 bases and J by 17 bases, with 22 bases between. Here the CDR3 DNA reads TGTGCCAGCAGCTTTGACGGAAGTGCGACTAAATTTTTT. It codes for CASSFDGSATKFF.

This chain uses TRBV2 with TRBJ1-3; unclear D gene. This CDR3 has 14 amino acids. The germline V gene encodes CDR1 SNHLY and CDR2 FYNNEI. V lost 7 bases and J 2 bases, leaving 12 bases between the germline ends. DNA of the CDR3: TGTGCCAGCACTGACGTGGGGACTGGAAACACCATATATTTT. This gives the protein CASTDVGTGNTIYF.